These 3 T cell receptor beta chains originate from one sample sequenced in a study of Graves' ophthalmopathy and Graves' hyperthyroidism. Amplification from RNA transcripts yielded the TCR beta CDR3 regions. HTBI-primed first-round RT-PCR preceded second-round multiplex PCR. MiXCR, applied by TCRdb to the multiplex PCR reads, yields one record per CDR3 protein. The table lists 200,000 to 250,000 distinct CDR3 sequences, roughly 21% of them singletons. Sample: peripheral blood. Receptors were obtained from a woman aged 45 to 65 with Graves' ophthalmopathy.

This clonotype was seen a handful of times. V gene TRBV11-1 combines with J gene TRBJ1-1, with 7 positions matching TRBD1. CDR3 length equals 13 residues. The junction had 8 bases not matched to a gene; V was cut back by 5 bases and J by 8 bases. Germline V CDR1 and CDR2: SGHAT, FQDESV (reference sequence). The CDR3 loop reads CASSRGGKPEAFF. The CDR3 bases are TGTGCCAGCAGCCGAGGGGGCAAGCCCGAAGCTTTCTTT.

For the CDR3, the DNA is TGTGCCAGTAGTAATCGACAGGGGGATAATTCACCCCTCCACTTT. This translates into CASSNRQGDNSPLHF. The J gene is TRBJ1-6, the V gene TRBV19; TRBD1 agrees at 9 bases. Trimming took 4 bases from V and 5 from J; bases not matched to a gene: 3. This CDR3 has 15 amino acids. Germline CDR1 is LNHDA and CDR2 is SQIVND (reference sequence).

This rearrangement joins TRBV2 to TRBJ2-7; D unresolved. V lost 0 bases, J lost 3 bases, and 6 bases lay in between. CDR3 length: 13 amino acids. Germline CDR1 reads SNHLY; CDR2 reads FYNNEI. The CDR3 region has the DNA TGTGCCAGCAGTGAAGCAGGGTTCTACGAGCAGTACTTC. This encodes CASSEAGFYEQYF.